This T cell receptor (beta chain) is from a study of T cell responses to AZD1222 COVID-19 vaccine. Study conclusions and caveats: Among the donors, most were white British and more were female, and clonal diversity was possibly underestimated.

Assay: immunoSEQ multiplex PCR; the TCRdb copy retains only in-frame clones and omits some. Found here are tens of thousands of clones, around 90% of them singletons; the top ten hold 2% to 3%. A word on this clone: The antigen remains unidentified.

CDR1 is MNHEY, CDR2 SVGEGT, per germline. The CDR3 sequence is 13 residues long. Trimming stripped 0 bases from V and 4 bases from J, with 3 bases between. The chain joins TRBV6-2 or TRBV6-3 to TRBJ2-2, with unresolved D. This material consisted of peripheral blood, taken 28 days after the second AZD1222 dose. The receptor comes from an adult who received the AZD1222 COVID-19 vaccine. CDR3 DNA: TGTGCCAGCAGTTACTCTGGCACCGGGGAGCTGTTTTTT. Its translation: CASSYSGTGELFF.